This T cell receptor beta chain was captured by sequencing in a study of identical twins. This clonotype was picked up many times. No antigen is known for it. Study-level findings and limits: Instead of following the same donors, the conclusions were based on cross-sectional statistical analysis. Where beta out-of-frame sequences were concerned, excess twin sharing was weaker.

The CDR3 has 17 residues. J gave up 0 bases and V 6 bases, and 10 bases lay outside the gene matches. Germline CDR1 and CDR2: MNHEY and SMNVEV (reference sequence). Via MiXCR, TCRdb re-called the 5' RACE reads, giving one row per CDR3 protein. The repertoire includes around 220,000 distinct CDR3 sequences, more than 12% of them detected once, and 8.8% sits in the top ten. This chain uses TRBV27 with TRBJ2-1; 8 nucleotides align to TRBD2. This sequence was found in a woman aged 18-29 years in good health. Specimen: memory (CD45RO+) T cells sorted from blood. Here the CDR3 reads CASSPGGGPSSYNEQFF. The CDR3 DNA is TGTGCCAGCAGCCCGGGAGGGGGGCCGAGCTCCTACAATGAGCAGTTCTTC.